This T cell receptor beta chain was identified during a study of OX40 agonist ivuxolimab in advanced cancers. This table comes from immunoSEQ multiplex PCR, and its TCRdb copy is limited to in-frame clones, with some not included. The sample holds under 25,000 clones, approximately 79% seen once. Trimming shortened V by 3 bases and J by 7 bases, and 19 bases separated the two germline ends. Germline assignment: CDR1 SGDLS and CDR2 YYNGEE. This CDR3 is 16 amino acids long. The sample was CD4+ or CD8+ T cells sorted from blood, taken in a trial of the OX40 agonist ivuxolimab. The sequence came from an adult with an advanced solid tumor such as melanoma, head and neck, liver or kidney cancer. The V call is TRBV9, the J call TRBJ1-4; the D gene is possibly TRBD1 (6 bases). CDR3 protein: CASSAFGTPVGEKLFF. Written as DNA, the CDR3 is TGTGCCAGCAGCGCATTCGGGACACCGGTTGGTGAAAAACTGTTTTTT. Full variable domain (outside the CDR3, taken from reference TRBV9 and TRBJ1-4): DSGVTQTPKHLITATGQRVTLRCSPRSGDLSVYWYQQSLDQGLQFLIQYYNGEERAKGNILERFSAQQFPDLHSELNLSSLELGDSALYFCASSAFGTPVGEKLFFGSGTQLSVL.